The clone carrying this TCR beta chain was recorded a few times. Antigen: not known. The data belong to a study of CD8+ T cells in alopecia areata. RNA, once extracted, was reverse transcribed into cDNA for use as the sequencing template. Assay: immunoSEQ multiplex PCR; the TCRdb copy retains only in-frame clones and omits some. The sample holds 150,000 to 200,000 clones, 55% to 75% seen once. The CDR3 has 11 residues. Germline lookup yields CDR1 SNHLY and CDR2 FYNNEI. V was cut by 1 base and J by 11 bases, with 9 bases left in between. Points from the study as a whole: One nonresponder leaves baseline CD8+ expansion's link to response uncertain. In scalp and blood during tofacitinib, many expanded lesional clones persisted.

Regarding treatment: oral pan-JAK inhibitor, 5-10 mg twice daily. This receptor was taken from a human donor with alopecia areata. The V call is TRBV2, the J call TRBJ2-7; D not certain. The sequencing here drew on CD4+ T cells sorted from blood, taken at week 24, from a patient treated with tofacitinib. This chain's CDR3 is CASSEGPIEYF. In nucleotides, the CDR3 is TGTGCCAGCAGTGAAGGACCTATCGAGTACTTC.